This passage covers 10 T cell receptor beta chains from one sample sequenced in a study of blood T cell repertoires in COVID-19. Measured with immunoSEQ multiplex PCR; TCRdb has only the in-frame clones, and not every one. The sample lists roughly 350,000 clones, 87% occurring once. The sample consisted of peripheral blood. These TCRs come from a woman in her twenties or thirties with COVID-19, enrolled during active disease.

J is TRBJ2-3 and V is TRBV18, with D possibly TRBD2 on 5 matching bases. Germline values: CDR1 KGHSH, CDR2 LQKENI. The CDR3 contains 17 residues. Trimming shortened V by 0 bases and J by 0 bases, and 13 bases separated the two germline ends. Written as DNA, the CDR3 is TGTGCCAGCTCACCACCGGGAGTGCTGGGAAGCACAGATACGCAGTATTTT. Amino acids: CASSPPGVLGSTDTQYF.

The chain joins TRBV6-4 to TRBJ2-3; 7 nucleotides align to TRBD2. V shed 2 bases and J 6 bases; nucleotides not matched to a gene: 11. Per germline, CDR1 MRHNA and CDR2 SNTAGT. This CDR3 is 16 amino acids long. In DNA form, the CDR3 reads TGTGCCAGCAGTGACGGCGGGAGTAGCACTATCGATACGCAGTATTTT. Protein: CASSDGGSSTIDTQYF.

J is TRBJ2-5 and V is TRBV2; D not resolved. The V end was cut by 6 bases, the J end by 2 bases, with 10 bases between. Germline V gives CDR1 SNHLY, CDR2 FYNNEI. The CDR3 is 13 amino acids. CDR3 coding DNA: TGTGCCAGCAGACAAACAGAACAAGAGACCCAGTACTTC. Protein: CASRQTEQETQYF.

The rearrangement uses TRBV5-8 and TRBJ1-2; D gene uncertain. The CDR3 totals 14 residues. Germline V gene sequence: CDR1 SGHTS, CDR2 YDEGEE. The ends were cut back, 2 bases at V and 8 bases at J, with 16 bases in the middle. The CDR3: CASSFDGYYVGYTF. The DNA for the CDR3 is TGTGCCAGCAGCTTCGACGGCTACTATGTCGGCTACACCTTC.

The V call is TRBV5-1, the J call TRBJ2-5, with D possibly matching TRBD2 (5 bases). From germline, CDR1 is SGHRS and CDR2 YFSETQ. Deletions cut 5 bases from V and 5 bases from J, with 10 bases between. The CDR3 length is 12 residues. CDR3 coding DNA: TGCGCCAGCAGGTCCTCGGGGGAGACCCAGTACTTC. It yields the protein CASRSSGETQYF.

The chain combines TRBV12-3 or TRBV12-4 with TRBJ2-7, with a weak D call TRBD1 (6 bases). The V end was cut by 7 bases, the J end by 1 base, with 11 bases between. This CDR3 is 13 amino acids long. Here the CDR3 DNA reads TGTGCCAGCACTAATAGGGGGTCCTACGAGCAGTACTTC. Translation gives CASTNRGSYEQYF.

The CDR3 region has the DNA TGTGCCAGCAGTTACACCCAGGGGGCGCCCACCGGGGAGCTGTTTTTT. This gives the protein CASSYTQGAPTGELFF. The chain couples TRBV6-5 to TRBJ2-2; 8 bases line up with TRBD1. With V trimmed by 2 bases and J by 4 bases, 6 bases remained unmatched. This CDR3 is built from 16 residues. Germline V gene data show CDR1 as MNHEY and CDR2 as SVGAGI.

The V call is TRBV4-1, the J call TRBJ1-5, with a possible D match to TRBD1 (5 bases). Trimming took 0 bases from V and 0 from J, leaving 15 bases between them. CDR1 and CDR2 from the germline V gene are MGHRA and YSYEKL. CDR3 length: 18 residues. CDR3 in amino acids: CASSQDLAGRYSNQPQHF. The DNA of the CDR3 is TGCGCCAGCAGCCAAGATCTGGCGGGACGTTATAGCAATCAGCCCCAGCATTTT.

The gene calls are TRBV10-2 and TRBJ1-5; D is unresolved. The CDR3 is made up of 15 amino acids. Trimming removed 0 bases at V and 5 bases at J, with 11 bases between. CDR1 and CDR2 from the germline V gene are WSHSY and SAAADI. CDR3 coding DNA: TGCGCCAGCAGTGAGTCGAAACCCCGGGATCAGCCCCAGCATTTT. Its protein is CASSESKPRDQPQHF.

This rearrangement joins TRBV2 to TRBJ2-6, with D tentatively TRBD1 (6 bases). The germline V gene has CDR1 SNHLY and CDR2 FYNNEI. The CDR3 has 15 amino acids. Trimming left V 5 bases short and J 0 bases short, with 8 bases between. Here the CDR3 reads CASSTGPSGANVLTF. CDR3 DNA: TGTGCCAGCAGTACAGGGCCCTCTGGGGCCAACGTCCTGACTTTC. Full variable domain (outside the CDR3, taken from reference TRBV2 and TRBJ2-6): EPEVTQTPSHQVTQMGQEVILRCVPISNHLYFYWYRQILGQKVEFLVSFYNNEISEKSEIFDDQFSVERPDGSNFTLKIRSTKLEDSAMYFCASSTGPSGANVLTFGAGSRLTVL.